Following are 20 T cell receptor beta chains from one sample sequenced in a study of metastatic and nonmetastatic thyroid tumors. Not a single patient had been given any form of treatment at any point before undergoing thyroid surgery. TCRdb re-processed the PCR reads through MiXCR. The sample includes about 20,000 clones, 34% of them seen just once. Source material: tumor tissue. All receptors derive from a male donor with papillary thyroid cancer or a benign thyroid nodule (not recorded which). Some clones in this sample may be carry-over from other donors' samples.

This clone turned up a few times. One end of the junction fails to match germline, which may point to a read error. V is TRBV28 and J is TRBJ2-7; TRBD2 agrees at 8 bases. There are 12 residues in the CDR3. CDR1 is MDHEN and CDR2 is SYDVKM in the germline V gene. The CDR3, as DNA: TGTGCCAGCAGTCTCCAGACTAGCGTTCCTTTCTTC. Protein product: CASSLQTSVPFF.

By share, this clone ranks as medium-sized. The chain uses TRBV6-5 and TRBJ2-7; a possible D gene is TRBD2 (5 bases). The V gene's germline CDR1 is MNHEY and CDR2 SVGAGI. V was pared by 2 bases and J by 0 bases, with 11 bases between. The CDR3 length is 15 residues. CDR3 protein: CASSYAGTSSYEQYF. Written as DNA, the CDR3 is TGTGCCAGCAGTTACGCGGGCACGAGCTCCTACGAGCAGTACTTC.

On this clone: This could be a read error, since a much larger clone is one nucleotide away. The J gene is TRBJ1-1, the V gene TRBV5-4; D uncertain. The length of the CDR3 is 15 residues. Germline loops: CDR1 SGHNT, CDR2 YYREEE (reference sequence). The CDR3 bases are TGTGCCAGCAGGTTGGCCGGGCAGCCCTACACTGAAGCTTTCTTT. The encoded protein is CASRLAGQPYTEAFF.

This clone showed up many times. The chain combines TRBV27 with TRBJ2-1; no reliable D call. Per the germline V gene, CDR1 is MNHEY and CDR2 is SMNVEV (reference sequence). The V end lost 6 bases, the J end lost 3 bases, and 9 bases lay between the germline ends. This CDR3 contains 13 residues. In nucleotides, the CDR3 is TGTGCCAGCAGCCTCCTGGGCTACAATGAGCAGTTCTTC. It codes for CASSLLGYNEQFF.

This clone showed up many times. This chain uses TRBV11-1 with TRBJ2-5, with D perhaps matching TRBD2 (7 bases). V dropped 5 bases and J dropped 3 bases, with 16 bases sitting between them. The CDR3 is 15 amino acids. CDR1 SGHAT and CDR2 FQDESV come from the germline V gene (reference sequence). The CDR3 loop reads CASSPPGGAEETQYF. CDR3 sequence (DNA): TGTGCCAGCAGCCCACCTGGGGGGGCCGAAGAGACCCAGTACTTC.

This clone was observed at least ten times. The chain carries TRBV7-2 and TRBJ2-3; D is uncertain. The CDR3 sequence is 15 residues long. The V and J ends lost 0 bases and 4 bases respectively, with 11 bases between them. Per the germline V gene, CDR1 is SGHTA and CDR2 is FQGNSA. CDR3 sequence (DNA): TGTGCCAGCAGCTTAGCGCTCCTCACTTCAGATACGCAGTATTTT. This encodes CASSLALLTSDTQYF.

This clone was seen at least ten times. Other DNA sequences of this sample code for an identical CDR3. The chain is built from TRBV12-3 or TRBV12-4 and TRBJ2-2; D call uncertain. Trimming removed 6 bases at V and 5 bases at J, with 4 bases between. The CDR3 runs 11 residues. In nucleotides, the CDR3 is TGTGCCAGCAGCTATACCGGGGAGCTGTTTTTT. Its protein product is CASSYTGELFF.

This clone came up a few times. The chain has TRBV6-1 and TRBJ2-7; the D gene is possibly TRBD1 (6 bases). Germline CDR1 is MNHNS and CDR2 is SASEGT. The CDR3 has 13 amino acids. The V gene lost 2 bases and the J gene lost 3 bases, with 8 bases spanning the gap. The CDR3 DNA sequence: TGTGCCAGCAGTGAATCGACAGGCTACGAGCAGTACTTC. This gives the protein CASSESTGYEQYF.

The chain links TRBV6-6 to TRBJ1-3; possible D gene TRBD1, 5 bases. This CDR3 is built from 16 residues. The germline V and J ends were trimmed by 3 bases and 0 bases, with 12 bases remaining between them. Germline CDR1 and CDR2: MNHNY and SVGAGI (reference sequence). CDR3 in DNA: TGTGCCAGCAGTTATTCCCAGGGCCCCTCTGGAAACACCATATATTTT. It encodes CASSYSQGPSGNTIYF.

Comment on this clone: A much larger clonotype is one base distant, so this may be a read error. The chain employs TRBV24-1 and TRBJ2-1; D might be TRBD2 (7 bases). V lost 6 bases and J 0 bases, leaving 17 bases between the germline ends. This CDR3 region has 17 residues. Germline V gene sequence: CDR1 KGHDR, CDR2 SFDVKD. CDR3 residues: CATSNRTRGGSYNEQFF. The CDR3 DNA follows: TGTGCCACCAGTAACAGGACTAGGGGGGGCTCCTACAATGAGCAGTTCTTC.

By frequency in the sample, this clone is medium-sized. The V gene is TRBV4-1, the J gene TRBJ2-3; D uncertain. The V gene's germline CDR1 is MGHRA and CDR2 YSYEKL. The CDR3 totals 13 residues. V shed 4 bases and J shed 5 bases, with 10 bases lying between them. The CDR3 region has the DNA TGCGCCAGCAGCCGAGACTCCCTAGATACGCAGTATTTT. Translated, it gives CASSRDSLDTQYF.

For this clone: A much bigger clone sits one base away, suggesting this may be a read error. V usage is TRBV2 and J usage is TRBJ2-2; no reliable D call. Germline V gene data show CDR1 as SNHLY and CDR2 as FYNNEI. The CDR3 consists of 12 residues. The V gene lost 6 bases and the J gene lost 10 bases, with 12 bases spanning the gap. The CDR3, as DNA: TGTGCCAGCAGAGACGAGCCCGTGGAGCTGTTTTTT. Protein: CASRDEPVELFF.

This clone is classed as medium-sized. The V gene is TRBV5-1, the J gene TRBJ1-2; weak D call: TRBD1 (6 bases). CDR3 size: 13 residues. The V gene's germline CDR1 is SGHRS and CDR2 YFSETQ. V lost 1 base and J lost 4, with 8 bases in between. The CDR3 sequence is CASSLPGVYGYTF. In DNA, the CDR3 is TGCGCCAGCAGCTTGCCAGGGGTCTATGGCTACACCTTC.

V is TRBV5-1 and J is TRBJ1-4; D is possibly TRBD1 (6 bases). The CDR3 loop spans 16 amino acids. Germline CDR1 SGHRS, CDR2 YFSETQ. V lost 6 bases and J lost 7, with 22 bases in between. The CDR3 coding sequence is TGCGCCAGCACCCAATCTGGGGAACAGGGAAGTGAAAAACTGTTTTTT. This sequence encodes CASTQSGEQGSEKLFF.

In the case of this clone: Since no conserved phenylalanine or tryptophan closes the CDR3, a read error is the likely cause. The CDR3 DNA sequence: TGTGCCAGCATTTTAATACAGGTCGATCAGCCCCAGCATTCT. Its protein product is CASILIQVDQPQHS. The rearrangement joins TRBV6-5 to TRBJ1-5, with D maybe TRBD1 (5 bases). The germline CDR1 and CDR2 sequences are MNHEY and SVGAGI. Trimming shortened V by 7 bases and J by 5 bases, and 15 bases separated the two germline ends. The CDR3 sequence is 14 residues long.

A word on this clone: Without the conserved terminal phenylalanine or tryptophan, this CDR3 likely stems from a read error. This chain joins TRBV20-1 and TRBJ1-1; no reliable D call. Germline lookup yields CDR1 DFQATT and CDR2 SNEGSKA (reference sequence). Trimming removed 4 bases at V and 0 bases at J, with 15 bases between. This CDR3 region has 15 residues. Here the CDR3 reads CSATDPLTVNTEAFL. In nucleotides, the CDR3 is TGCAGTGCTACCGACCCGCTGACGGTGAACACTGAAGCTTTCCTT.

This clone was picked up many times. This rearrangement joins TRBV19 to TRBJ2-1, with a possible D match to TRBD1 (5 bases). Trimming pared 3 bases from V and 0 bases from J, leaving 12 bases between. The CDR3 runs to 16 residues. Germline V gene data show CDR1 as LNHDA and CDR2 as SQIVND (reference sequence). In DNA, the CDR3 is TGTGCCAGTAGTATCGTTGTCGACAGCTCCTACAATGAGCAGTTCTTC. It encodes CASSIVVDSSYNEQFF.

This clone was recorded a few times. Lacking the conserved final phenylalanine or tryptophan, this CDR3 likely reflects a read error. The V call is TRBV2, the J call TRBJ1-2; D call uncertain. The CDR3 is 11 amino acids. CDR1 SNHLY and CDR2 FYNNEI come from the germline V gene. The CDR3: CASSAHYVYTL. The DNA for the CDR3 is TGTGCCAGCAGTGCGCACTATGTCTACACCCTC.

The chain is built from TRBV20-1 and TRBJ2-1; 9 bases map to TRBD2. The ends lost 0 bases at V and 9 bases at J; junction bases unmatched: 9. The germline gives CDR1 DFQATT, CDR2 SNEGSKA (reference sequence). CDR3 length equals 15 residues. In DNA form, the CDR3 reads TGCAGTGCTAGAGAAGGCGGGAGGGCCCGGGTTGAGCAGTTCTTC. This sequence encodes CSAREGGRARVEQFF.

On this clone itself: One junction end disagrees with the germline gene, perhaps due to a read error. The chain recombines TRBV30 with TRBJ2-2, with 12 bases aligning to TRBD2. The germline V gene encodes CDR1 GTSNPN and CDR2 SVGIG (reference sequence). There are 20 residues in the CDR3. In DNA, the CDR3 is TGTGCCTGGAGTATTCCCTCCGCGACTAGCGGGAGTGTGGGGACCGGGGACCTGTTTTTT. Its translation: CAWSIPSATSGSVGTGDLFF.